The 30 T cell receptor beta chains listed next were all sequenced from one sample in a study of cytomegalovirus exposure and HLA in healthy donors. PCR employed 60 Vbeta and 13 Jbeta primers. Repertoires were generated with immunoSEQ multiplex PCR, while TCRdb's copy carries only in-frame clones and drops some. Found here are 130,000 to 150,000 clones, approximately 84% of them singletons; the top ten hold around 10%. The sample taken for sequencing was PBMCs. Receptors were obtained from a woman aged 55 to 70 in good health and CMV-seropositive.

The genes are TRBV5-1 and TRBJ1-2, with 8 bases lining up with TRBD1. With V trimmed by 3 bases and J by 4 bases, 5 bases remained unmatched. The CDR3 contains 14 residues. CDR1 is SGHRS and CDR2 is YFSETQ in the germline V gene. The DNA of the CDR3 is TGCGCCAGCAGCTCGACAGGGGAGGCCTATGGCTACACCTTC. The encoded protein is CASSSTGEAYGYTF.

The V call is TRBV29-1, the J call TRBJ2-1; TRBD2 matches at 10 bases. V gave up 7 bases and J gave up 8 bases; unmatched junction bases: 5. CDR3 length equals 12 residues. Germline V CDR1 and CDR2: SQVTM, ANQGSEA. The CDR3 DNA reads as TGCAGCGCTGGGACTAGCGTCTATGAGCAGTTCTTC. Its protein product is CSAGTSVYEQFF.

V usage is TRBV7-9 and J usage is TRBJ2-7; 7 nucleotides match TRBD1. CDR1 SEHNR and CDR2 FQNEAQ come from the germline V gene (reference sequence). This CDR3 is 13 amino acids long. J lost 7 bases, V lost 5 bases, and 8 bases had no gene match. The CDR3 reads CASSPRGQPEQYF. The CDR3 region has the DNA TGTGCCAGCAGCCCCAGGGGACAGCCTGAGCAGTACTTC.

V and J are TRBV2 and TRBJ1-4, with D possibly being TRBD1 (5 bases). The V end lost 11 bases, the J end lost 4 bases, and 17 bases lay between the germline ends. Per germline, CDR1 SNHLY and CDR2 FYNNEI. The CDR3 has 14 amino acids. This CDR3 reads CASTYRGFNEKLFF. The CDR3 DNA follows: TGTGCCTCGACTTATCGGGGGTTTAATGAAAAACTGTTTTTT.

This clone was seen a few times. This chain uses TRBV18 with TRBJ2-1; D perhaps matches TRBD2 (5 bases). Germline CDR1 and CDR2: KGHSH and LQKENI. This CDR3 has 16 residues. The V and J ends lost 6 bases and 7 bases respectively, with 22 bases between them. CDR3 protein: CASSERWTPPGNEQFF. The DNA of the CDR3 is TGTGCCAGCTCGGAGCGATGGACTCCCCCGGGGAATGAGCAGTTCTTC.

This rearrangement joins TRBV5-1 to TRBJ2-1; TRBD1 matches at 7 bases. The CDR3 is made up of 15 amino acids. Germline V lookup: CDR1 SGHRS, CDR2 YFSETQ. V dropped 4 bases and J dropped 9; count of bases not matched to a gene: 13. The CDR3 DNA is TGCGCCAGCAGCGACCGACAGGGACCCCTGGGTGAGCAGTTCTTC. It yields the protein CASSDRQGPLGEQFF. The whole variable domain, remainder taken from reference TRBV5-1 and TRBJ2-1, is KAGVTQTPRYLIKTRGQQVTLSCSPISGHRSVSWYQQTPGQGLQFLFEYFSETQRNKGNFPGRFSGRQFSNSRSEMNVSTLELGDSALYLCASSDRQGPLGEQFFGPGTRLTVL.

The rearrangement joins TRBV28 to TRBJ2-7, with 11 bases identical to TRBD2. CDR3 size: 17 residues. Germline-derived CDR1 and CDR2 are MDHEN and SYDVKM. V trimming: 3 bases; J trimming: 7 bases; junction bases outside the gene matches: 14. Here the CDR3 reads CASSFPPGTSGLGEQYF. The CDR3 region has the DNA TGTGCCAGCAGTTTCCCACCCGGGACTAGCGGCCTTGGGGAGCAGTACTTC.

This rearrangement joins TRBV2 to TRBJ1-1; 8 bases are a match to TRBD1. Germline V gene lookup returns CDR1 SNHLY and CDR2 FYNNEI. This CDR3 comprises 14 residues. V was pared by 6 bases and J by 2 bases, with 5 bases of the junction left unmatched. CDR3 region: CASRSQGVNTEAFF. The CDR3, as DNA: TGTGCCAGCAGGTCACAGGGGGTTAACACTGAAGCTTTCTTT.

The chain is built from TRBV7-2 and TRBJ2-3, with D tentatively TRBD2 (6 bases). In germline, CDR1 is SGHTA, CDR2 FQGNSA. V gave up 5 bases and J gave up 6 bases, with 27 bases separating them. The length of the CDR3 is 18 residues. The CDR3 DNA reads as TGTGCCAGCAGCCAAAGGAGAATAGCGGCCCCTCCCGAGGATACGCAGTATTTT. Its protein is CASSQRRIAAPPEDTQYF.

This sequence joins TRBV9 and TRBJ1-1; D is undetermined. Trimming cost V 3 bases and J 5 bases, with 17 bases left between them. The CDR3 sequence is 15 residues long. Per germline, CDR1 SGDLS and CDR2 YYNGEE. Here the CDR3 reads CASSEREEPRTEAFF. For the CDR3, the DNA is TGTGCCAGCAGCGAGAGAGAGGAGCCGCGGACTGAAGCTTTCTTT. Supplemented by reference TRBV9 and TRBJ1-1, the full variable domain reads DSGVTQTPKHLITATGQRVTLRCSPRSGDLSVYWYQQSLDQGLQFLIQYYNGEERAKGNILERFSAQQFPDLHSELNLSSLELGDSALYFCASSEREEPRTEAFFGQGTRLTVV.

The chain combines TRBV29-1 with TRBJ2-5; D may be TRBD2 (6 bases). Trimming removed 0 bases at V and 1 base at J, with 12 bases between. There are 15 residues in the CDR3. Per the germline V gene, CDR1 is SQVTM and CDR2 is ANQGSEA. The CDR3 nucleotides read TGCAGCGTTGAAGAGGCTAGCGAAAGCCAAGAGACCCAGTACTTC. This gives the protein CSVEEASESQETQYF.

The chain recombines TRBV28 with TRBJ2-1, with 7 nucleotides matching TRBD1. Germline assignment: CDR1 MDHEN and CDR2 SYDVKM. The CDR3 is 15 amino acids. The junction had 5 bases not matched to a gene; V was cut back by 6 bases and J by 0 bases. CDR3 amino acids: CASRRGRGSYNEQFF. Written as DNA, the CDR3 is TGTGCCAGCAGAAGGGGGCGAGGCTCCTACAATGAGCAGTTCTTC.

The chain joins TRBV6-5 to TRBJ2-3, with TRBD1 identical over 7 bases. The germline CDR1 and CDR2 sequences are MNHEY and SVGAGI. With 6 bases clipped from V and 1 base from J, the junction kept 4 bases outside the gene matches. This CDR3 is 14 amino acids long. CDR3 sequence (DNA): TGTGCCAGCAGATCAACAGGGGGCACAGATACGCAGTATTTT. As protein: CASRSTGGTDTQYF.

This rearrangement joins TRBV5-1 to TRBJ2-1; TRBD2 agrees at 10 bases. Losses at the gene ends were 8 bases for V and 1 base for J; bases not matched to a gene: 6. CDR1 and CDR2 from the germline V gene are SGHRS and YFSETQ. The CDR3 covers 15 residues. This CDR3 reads CASSTSGTSYNEQFF. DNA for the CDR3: TGCGCCAGTTCCACTAGCGGGACTTCCTACAATGAGCAGTTCTTC.

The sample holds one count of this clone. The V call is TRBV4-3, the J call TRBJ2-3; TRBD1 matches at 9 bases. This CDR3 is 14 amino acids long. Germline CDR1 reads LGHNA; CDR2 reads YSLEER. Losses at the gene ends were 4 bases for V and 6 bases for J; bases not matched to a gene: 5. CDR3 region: CASSPGQGTDTQYF. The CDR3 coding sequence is TGCGCCAGCAGCCCCGGACAGGGGACGGATACGCAGTATTTT.

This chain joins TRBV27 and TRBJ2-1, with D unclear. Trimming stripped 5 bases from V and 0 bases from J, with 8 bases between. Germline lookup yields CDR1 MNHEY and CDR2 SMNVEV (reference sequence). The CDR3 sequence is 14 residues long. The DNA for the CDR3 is TGTGCCAGCAGTCCCCTGAGCTCCTACAATGAGCAGTTCTTC. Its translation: CASSPLSSYNEQFF.

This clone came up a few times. CDR3 coding DNA: TGCGCCAGCAGCCAAGAAGGACACGGGCCCATCATTCAGCCCCAGCATTTT. It is translated as CASSQEGHGPIIQPQHF. This rearrangement joins TRBV4-1 to TRBJ1-5; TRBD1 might be the D (5 bases). Per germline, CDR1 MGHRA and CDR2 YSYEKL. The CDR3 contains 17 residues. Deletions cut 0 bases from V and 6 bases from J, with 18 bases between.

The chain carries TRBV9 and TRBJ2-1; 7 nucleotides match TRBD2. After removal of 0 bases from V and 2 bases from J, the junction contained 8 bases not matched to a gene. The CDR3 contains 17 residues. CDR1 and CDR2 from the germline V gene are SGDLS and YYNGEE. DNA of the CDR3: TGTGCCAGCAGCGTAGGTGGCGGCGGGAGTCCCTACAATGAGCAGTTCTTC. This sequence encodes CASSVGGGGSPYNEQFF.

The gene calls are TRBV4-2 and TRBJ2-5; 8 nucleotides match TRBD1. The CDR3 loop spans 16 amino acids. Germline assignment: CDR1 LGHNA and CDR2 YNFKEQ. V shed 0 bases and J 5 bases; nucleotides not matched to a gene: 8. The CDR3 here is CASSQEGGQGRETQYF. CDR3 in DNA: TGTGCCAGCAGCCAAGAGGGCGGACAGGGCCGGGAGACCCAGTACTTC.

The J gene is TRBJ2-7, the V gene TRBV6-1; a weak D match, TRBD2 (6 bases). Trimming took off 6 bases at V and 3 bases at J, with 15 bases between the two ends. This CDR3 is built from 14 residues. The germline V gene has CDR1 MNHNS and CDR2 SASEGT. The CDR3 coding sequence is TGTGCCAGCAGCCATGGGGACTTCTACTACGAGCAGTACTTC. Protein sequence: CASSHGDFYYEQYF.

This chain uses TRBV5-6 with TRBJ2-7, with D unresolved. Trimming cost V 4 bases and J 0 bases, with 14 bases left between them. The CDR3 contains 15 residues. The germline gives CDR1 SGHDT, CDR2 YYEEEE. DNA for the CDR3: TGTGCCAGCAGCATTAGCCCTTCAGACTCCTACGAGCAGTACTTC. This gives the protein CASSISPSDSYEQYF.

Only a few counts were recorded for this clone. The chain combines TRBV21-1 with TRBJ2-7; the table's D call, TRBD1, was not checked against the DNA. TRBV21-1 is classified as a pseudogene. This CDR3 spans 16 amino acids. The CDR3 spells CASSKDGGDRGYEQYF. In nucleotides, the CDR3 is TGTGCCAGCAGCAAAGATGGGGGGGACAGGGGCTACGAGCAGTACTTC.

As DNA, the CDR3 is TGTGCCAGCAGTGTCGGGAGCTCCTATAATTCACCCCTCCACTTT. Translation: CASSVGSSYNSPLHF. The chain has TRBV2 and TRBJ1-6; D uncertain. This CDR3 spans 15 amino acids. Trimming removed 4 bases at V and 0 bases at J, with 7 bases between. The germline V gene encodes CDR1 SNHLY and CDR2 FYNNEI. Filled out from reference TRBV2 and TRBJ1-6, the complete variable domain reads EPEVTQTPSHQVTQMGQEVILRCVPISNHLYFYWYRQILGQKVEFLVSFYNNEISEKSEIFDDQFSVERPDGSNFTLKIRSTKLEDSAMYFCASSVGSSYNSPLHFGNGTRLTVT.

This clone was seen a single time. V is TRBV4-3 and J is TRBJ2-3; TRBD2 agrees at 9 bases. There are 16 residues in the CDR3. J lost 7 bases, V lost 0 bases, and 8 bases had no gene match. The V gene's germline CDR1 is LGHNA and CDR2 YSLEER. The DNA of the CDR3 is TGCGCCAGCAGCCAAGATATTGGTAGCGGGGGCAATACGCAGTATTTT. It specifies CASSQDIGSGGNTQYF.

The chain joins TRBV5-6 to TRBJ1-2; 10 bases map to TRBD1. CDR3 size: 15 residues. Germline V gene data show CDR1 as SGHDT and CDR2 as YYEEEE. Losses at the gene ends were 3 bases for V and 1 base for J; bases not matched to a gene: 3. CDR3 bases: TGTGCCAGCAGCTCGGACAGGGGGGTTAACTATGGCTACACCTTC. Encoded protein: CASSSDRGVNYGYTF.

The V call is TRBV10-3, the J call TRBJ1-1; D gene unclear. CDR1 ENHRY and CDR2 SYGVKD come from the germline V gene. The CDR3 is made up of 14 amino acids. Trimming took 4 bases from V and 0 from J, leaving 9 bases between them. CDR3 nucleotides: TGTGCCATCAGTGTTTCGGGGATGAACACTGAAGCTTTCTTT. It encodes CAISVSGMNTEAFF.

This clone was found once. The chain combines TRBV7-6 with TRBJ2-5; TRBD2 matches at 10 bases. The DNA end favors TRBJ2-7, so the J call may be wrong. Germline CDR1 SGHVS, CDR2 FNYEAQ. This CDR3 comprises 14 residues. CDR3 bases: TGTGCCAGCAGTTGGACTAGCGGATCCTACGAGCAGTACTTC. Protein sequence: CASSWTSGSYEQYF.

The CDR3 sequence: CASSFLAGGYEQYF. For the CDR3, the DNA is TGTGCCAGCAGTTTCCTAGCGGGGGGGTACGAGCAGTACTTC. This sequence joins TRBV28 and TRBJ2-7, with 12 bases that match TRBD2. Germline values: CDR1 MDHEN, CDR2 SYDVKM. CDR3 size: 14 residues. V shed 3 bases, J shed 4 bases, and the junction held 1 base outside the gene matches.

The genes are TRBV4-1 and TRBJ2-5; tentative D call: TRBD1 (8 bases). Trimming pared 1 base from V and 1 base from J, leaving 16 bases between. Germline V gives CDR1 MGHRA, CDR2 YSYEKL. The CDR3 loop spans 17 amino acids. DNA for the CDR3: TGCGCCAGCAGCCAAGGCGACAGGGGAGGGAGCCAAGAGACCCAGTACTTC. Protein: CASSQGDRGGSQETQYF.

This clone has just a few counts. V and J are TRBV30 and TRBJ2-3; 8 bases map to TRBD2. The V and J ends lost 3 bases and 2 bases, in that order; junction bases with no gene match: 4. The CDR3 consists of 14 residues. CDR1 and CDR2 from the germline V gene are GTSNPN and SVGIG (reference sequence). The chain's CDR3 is CAWRIAGNTDTQYF. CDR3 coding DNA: TGTGCCTGGAGAATAGCGGGAAACACAGATACGCAGTATTTT. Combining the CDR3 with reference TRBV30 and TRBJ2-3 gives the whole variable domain SQTIHQWPATLVQPVGSPLSLECTVEGTSNPNLYWYRQAAGRGLQLLFYSVGIGQISSEVPQNLSASRPQDRQFILSSKKLLLSDSGFYLCAWRIAGNTDTQYFGPGTRLTVL.